The 27 T cell receptor beta chains in this list originate from one sample, sequenced in a study of metastatic and nonmetastatic thyroid tumors. All patients were treatment-naive before thyroid surgery. TCRdb re-clonotyped the PCR reads via MiXCR. Found here are thousands of clones, about a quarter of them singletons; the top ten hold 13%. The sequencing input was adjacent normal tissue. The receptors stem from a female donor with papillary thyroid cancer or a benign thyroid nodule (not recorded which). Some clones in this sample may be carry-over from other donors' samples.

This clone appeared many times. Given a much more abundant clone one base away, this may be a read error. This chain links TRBV19 with TRBJ2-6, with D maybe TRBD1 (5 bases). Germline V lookup: CDR1 LNHDA, CDR2 SQIVND (reference sequence). This CDR3 has 15 residues. CDR3: CASSVGYSGANVLAF. Here the CDR3 DNA reads TGTGCCAGTAGTGTTGGTTACTCTGGGGCCAACGTCCTGGCTTTC.

The chain uses TRBV11-2 and TRBJ2-7, with 10 bases fitting TRBD2. Germline V gives CDR1 SGHAT, CDR2 FQNNGV. Trimming at V came to 9 bases and at J to 4 bases, leaving 9 bases not matched to a gene. The CDR3 runs 14 residues. The CDR3 is CASHQLAGYYEQYF. The CDR3 coding sequence is TGTGCCAGTCACCAACTAGCGGGATATTACGAGCAGTACTTC.

This clone came up a few times. The V gene is TRBV5-1, the J gene TRBJ1-1; the D is unclear. CDR1 and CDR2 from the germline V gene are SGHRS and YFSETQ. The CDR3 runs 14 residues. V was shortened by 0 bases and J by 3 bases, with 9 bases between the two germline ends. This CDR3 reads CASSLGDTYTEAFF. Here the CDR3 DNA reads TGCGCCAGCAGCTTGGGAGACACGTACACTGAAGCTTTCTTT.

This clone came up a few times. The chain links TRBV27 to TRBJ2-7; D possibly corresponds to TRBD1 (6 bases). Germline CDR1 and CDR2: MNHEY and SMNVEV (reference sequence). The germline V and J ends were trimmed by 6 bases and 7 bases, with 22 bases remaining between them. This CDR3 has 15 amino acids. The CDR3 loop reads CASSWDIGGFLEQYF. Written as DNA, the CDR3 is TGTGCCAGCAGCTGGGACATCGGCGGGTTCTTGGAGCAGTACTTC.

About this clone itself: It is likely a read error, because the conserved phenylalanine at the end of the CDR3 is missing. This chain links TRBV2 with TRBJ2-7; TRBD2 matches at 8 bases. Germline CDR1 reads SNHLY; CDR2 reads FYNNEI. The CDR3 totals 15 residues. V trimming: 8 bases; J trimming: 6 bases; junction bases outside the gene matches: 15. The CDR3 region is CASSRTSSEICEQYL. For the CDR3, the DNA is TGTGCCAGCTCTAGGACTAGCAGTGAGATCTGCGAGCAGTACCTC.

This clone was detected ten times or more. The genes are TRBV6-7 and TRBJ2-5; 7 nucleotides match TRBD2. TRBV6-7 is an ORF for which the function is uncertain. J gave up 2 bases and V 7 bases, and 13 bases lay outside the gene matches. This CDR3 region has 16 residues. This chain's CDR3 is CASTGRWREGQETQYF. DNA of the CDR3: TGTGCCAGCACCGGACGGTGGAGGGAGGGTCAAGAGACCCAGTACTTC.

Judged by abundance, this clone is large. The rearrangement links TRBV5-5 to TRBJ1-2; D remains unclear. The V and J ends lost 0 bases and 7 bases respectively, with 13 bases between them. Germline V gene lookup returns CDR1 SGHKS and CDR2 YYEKEE (reference sequence). This CDR3 contains 14 residues. This CDR3 reads CASSLGVGPSGYTF. In DNA form, the CDR3 reads TGTGCCAGCAGCTTGGGTGTAGGGCCGTCTGGCTACACCTTC. The full variable domain, with the rest looked up from reference TRBV5-5 and TRBJ1-2, is DAGVTQSPTHLIKTRGQQVTLRCSPISGHKSVSWYQQVLGQGPQFIFQYYEKEERGRGNFPDRFSARQFPNYSSELNVNALLLGDSALYLCASSLGVGPSGYTFGSGTRLTVV.

V gene TRBV11-3 combines with J gene TRBJ2-7, with a possible D match to TRBD1 (6 bases). The germline CDR1 and CDR2 sequences are SGHNT and YENEEA. This CDR3 has 15 residues. V gave up 0 bases and J gave up 4 bases, with 13 bases separating them. The CDR3 DNA reads as TGTGCCAGCAGCTTAGAGGTGTCAGGGGCATACGAGCAGTACTTC. It codes for CASSLEVSGAYEQYF. Supplemented by reference TRBV11-3 and TRBJ2-7, the full variable domain reads EAGVVQSPRYKIIEKKQPVAFWCNPISGHNTLYWYLQNLGQGPELLIRYENEEAVDDSQLPKDRFSAERLKGVDSTLKIQPAELGDSAVYLCASSLEVSGAYEQYFGPGTRLTVT.

This clone showed up just once. The rearrangement joins TRBV5-4 to TRBJ1-3, with 9 positions matching TRBD1. This CDR3 has 14 residues. Per the germline V gene, CDR1 is SGHNT and CDR2 is YYREEE (reference sequence). The V segment lost 10 bases and the J segment 6 bases; nucleotides outside the gene matches: 11. As DNA, the CDR3 is TGTGCCGGACATAGGACAGGGGCGGAAAACACCATATATTTT. Translation: CAGHRTGAENTIYF.

This clone was counted only a few times. The chain couples TRBV6-1 to TRBJ2-1; D unresolved. The CDR3 has 11 amino acids. CDR1 and CDR2 from the germline V gene are MNHNS and SASEGT. V was trimmed by 6 bases and J by 5 bases, leaving 5 bases between them. The CDR3 nucleotides are TGTGCCAGCAGACTCCACAATGAGCAGTTCTTC. Translating it yields CASRLHNEQFF.

The chain couples TRBV18 to TRBJ2-7; D uncertain. Trimming shortened V by 6 bases and J by 2 bases, and 11 bases separated the two germline ends. Germline V gene data show CDR1 as KGHSH and CDR2 as LQKENI. CDR3 length equals 13 residues. The CDR3 sequence: CASSPFHPYEQYF. Here the CDR3 DNA reads TGTGCCAGCTCCCCCTTTCACCCCTACGAGCAGTACTTC.

V usage is TRBV7-9 and J usage is TRBJ2-7; 7 positions match TRBD2. Trimming at V came to 5 bases and at J to 5 bases, leaving 12 bases not matched to a gene. The CDR3 has 15 amino acids. Germline-derived CDR1 and CDR2 are SEHNR and FQNEAQ (reference sequence). CDR3 bases: TGTGCCAGCAGCGGTCGGACTAGTTCGTTCGACGAGCAGTACTTC. Translation gives CASSGRTSSFDEQYF.

In DNA form, the CDR3 reads TGTGCCAGCAGCCTAGGACAGGGCAACACTGAAGCTTTCTTT. Translated, it gives CASSLGQGNTEAFF. This chain uses TRBV7-8 with TRBJ1-1, with 8 bases fitting TRBD1. The germline V gene encodes CDR1 SGHVS and CDR2 FQNEAQ. The J segment lost 2 bases and the V segment lost 5 bases, leaving 4 bases of the junction unmatched. This CDR3 spans 14 amino acids.

This chain uses TRBV11-2 with TRBJ2-2; 8 bases fit TRBD1. The J segment lost 2 bases and the V segment lost 5 bases, leaving 7 bases of the junction unmatched. This CDR3 has 16 residues. Germline CDR1 and CDR2: SGHAT and FQNNGV. CDR3: CASSPRTGINTGELFF. The CDR3 region has the DNA TGTGCCAGCAGCCCACGGACAGGGATTAACACCGGGGAGCTGTTTTTT.

The gene calls are TRBV4-3 and TRBJ2-7; unclear D gene. CDR3 length equals 15 residues. V lost 0 bases and J lost 5, with 14 bases in between. Germline V CDR1 and CDR2: LGHNA, YSLEER. CDR3 in amino acids: CASSQDLWSADEQYF. The CDR3 DNA follows: TGCGCCAGCAGCCAAGATCTTTGGAGTGCGGACGAGCAGTACTTC.

This clone is judged medium-sized. The V call is TRBV10-3, the J call TRBJ2-7; D perhaps matches TRBD1 (5 bases). Looked up from germline, CDR1 is ENHRY and CDR2 is SYGVKD. Trimming took off 0 bases at V and 1 base at J, with 7 bases between the two ends. The CDR3 consists of 14 residues. The CDR3 DNA reads TGTGCCATCAGTGAGTCGAGACAGTCCTACGAGCAGTACTTC. This gives the protein CAISESRQSYEQYF.

The chain links TRBV2 to TRBJ2-7; D remains ambiguous. The CDR3 is 15 amino acids. The germline CDR1 and CDR2 sequences are SNHLY and FYNNEI. The V and J ends lost 3 bases and 5 bases respectively, with 17 bases between them. CDR3 coding DNA: TGTGCCAGCAGTGATGGGTTAGCTACTCTGCACGAGCAGTACTTC. This sequence encodes CASSDGLATLHEQYF.

The sample holds a few counts of this clone. This chain connects TRBV4-2 to TRBJ2-3; 12 nucleotides match TRBD2. The CDR3 spans 16 residues. Per germline, CDR1 LGHNA and CDR2 YNFKEQ. With 4 bases clipped from V and 2 bases from J, the junction kept 4 bases outside the gene matches. This CDR3 reads CASSPLAGGATDTQYF. For the CDR3, the DNA is TGTGCCAGCAGCCCACTAGCGGGGGGCGCCACAGATACGCAGTATTTT.

The chain links TRBV20-1 to TRBJ2-5; 12 bases align to TRBD2. The CDR3 extends over 15 amino acids. V lost 5 bases, J lost 10 bases, and 14 bases stayed unmatched. Per the germline V gene, CDR1 is DFQATT and CDR2 is SNEGSKA (reference sequence). The CDR3 is CSAQTSGSVMEDQYF. CDR3 coding DNA: TGCAGTGCTCAGACTAGCGGGAGCGTAATGGAAGACCAGTACTTC.

Comment on this clone: The junction differs from germline at one of its ends, possibly a read error. The chain combines TRBV6-1 with TRBJ2-7, with a possible D match to TRBD2 (6 bases). From germline, CDR1 is MNHNS and CDR2 SASEGT. The CDR3 consists of 15 residues. Written as DNA, the CDR3 is TGTACCAGCAGTGAAGTAAGGGACTGGGGCGACGATCAGTACTTC. Encoded protein: CTSSEVRDWGDDQYF.

V is TRBV6-1 and J is TRBJ1-1; D unresolved. The CDR3 runs to 15 residues. V was trimmed by 4 bases and J by 0 bases, leaving 12 bases between them. Germline V lookup: CDR1 MNHNS, CDR2 SASEGT. CDR3 region: CASSGYGIMNTEAFF. CDR3 sequence (DNA): TGTGCCAGCAGTGGATACGGCATTATGAACACTGAAGCTTTCTTT.

About this clone: An end of the junction does not agree with germline; a read error may underlie this. The rearrangement uses TRBV6-4 and TRBJ1-1; D remains ambiguous. The CDR3 length is 13 residues. Germline loops: CDR1 MRHNA, CDR2 SNTAGT. The CDR3 DNA is TGTGCCAGCAGTGAAGTGGGTGACAATGAACCTTTCTTT. This encodes CASSEVGDNEPFF.

Sample share makes this clone medium-sized. The chain combines TRBV28 with TRBJ2-7; TRBD1 matches at 10 bases. This CDR3 is built from 17 residues. V shed 5 bases and J 4 bases; nucleotides not matched to a gene: 14. Germline CDR1 reads MDHEN; CDR2 reads SYDVKM. The CDR3 loop reads CASSIDFGTGARYEQYF. For the CDR3, the DNA is TGTGCCAGCAGTATAGACTTCGGGACAGGGGCGAGGTACGAGCAGTACTTC.

This chain links TRBV9 with TRBJ2-5, with TRBD2 matching 13 bases. V lost 2 bases, J lost 5 bases, and 9 bases stayed unmatched. From germline, CDR1 is SGDLS and CDR2 YYNGEE. This CDR3 has 17 amino acids. Written as DNA, the CDR3 is TGTGCCAGCAGCGTCCCGCCGGCACTAGCGGGAGGGGAGACCCAGTACTTC. This translates into CASSVPPALAGGETQYF.

About this clone: At one end the junction does not follow the germline gene, possibly because of a read error. The V gene is TRBV13, the J gene TRBJ2-3; perhaps TRBD1 as D (5 bases). Germline V lookup: CDR1 PRHDT, CDR2 FYEKMQ (reference sequence). The CDR3 has 14 residues. The CDR3 reads CVSRYRGKADTQYF. CDR3 sequence (DNA): TGTGTCAGCAGGTATAGGGGTAAGGCAGATACGCAGTATTTT.

This clone was recorded at least ten times. A clone one base away is much larger, so this may be a read error. The sample contains more than one DNA sequence encoding this CDR3. The rearrangement links TRBV6-1 to TRBJ2-3, with TRBD1 as a possible D gene (6 bases). CDR1 and CDR2 from the germline V gene are MNHNS and SASEGT. With 6 bases removed from V and 10 bases from J, the gap between germline ends came to 11 bases. The CDR3 totals 11 residues. The DNA for the CDR3 is TGTGCCAGCAGAAAGGGGGTGGCGCAGTATTTT. Translation gives CASRKGVAQYF.

The genes are TRBV3-1 and TRBJ1-1, with D possibly matching TRBD1 (5 bases). The germline V gene encodes CDR1 LGHDT and CDR2 YNNKEL (reference sequence). The CDR3 has 16 residues. Trimming pared 2 bases from V and 4 bases from J, leaving 17 bases between. Here the CDR3 reads CASSQRGVGRRTEAFF. In nucleotides, the CDR3 is TGTGCCAGCAGCCAAAGGGGTGTGGGGCGCCGCACTGAAGCTTTCTTT. The full variable domain, in which reference TRBV3-1 and TRBJ1-1 provide the parts outside the CDR3, is DTAVSQTPKYLVTQMGNDKSIKCEQNLGHDTMYWYKQDSKKFLKIMFSYNNKELIINETVPNRFSPKSPDKAHLNLHINSLELGDSAVYFCASSQRGVGRRTEAFFGQGTRLTVV.